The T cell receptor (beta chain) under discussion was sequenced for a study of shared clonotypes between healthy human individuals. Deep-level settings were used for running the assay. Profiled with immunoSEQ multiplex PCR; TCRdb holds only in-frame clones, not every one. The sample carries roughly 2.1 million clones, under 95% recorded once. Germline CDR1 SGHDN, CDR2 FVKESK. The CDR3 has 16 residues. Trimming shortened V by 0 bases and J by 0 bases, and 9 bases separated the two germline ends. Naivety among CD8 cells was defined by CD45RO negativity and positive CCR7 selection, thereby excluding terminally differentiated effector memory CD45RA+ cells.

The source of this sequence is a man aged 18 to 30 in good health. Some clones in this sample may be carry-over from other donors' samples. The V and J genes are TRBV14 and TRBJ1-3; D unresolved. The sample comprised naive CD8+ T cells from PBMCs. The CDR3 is CASSQEHGISGNTIYF. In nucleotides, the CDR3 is TGTGCCAGCAGCCAAGAACACGGGATCTCTGGAAACACCATATATTTT. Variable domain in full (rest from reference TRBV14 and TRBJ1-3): EAGVTQFPSHSVIEKGQTVTLRCDPISGHDNLYWYRRVMGKEIKFLLHFVKESKQDESGMPNNRFLAERTGGTYSTLKVQPAELEDSGVYFCASSQEHGISGNTIYFGEGSWLTVV.